The 28 T cell receptor beta chains below were found in one sample sequenced in a study of response to subunit inactivated influenza vaccine. TCRdb redid the calling of the RT-PCR reads with MiXCR, one entry per CDR3 protein. The sample consists of 400,000 to 650,000 distinct CDR3 sequences, less than 7.5% of them appearing once. The material sequenced was PBMCs from blood, taken less than 30 months after vaccination. These receptors were taken from a man in his fifties or sixties who received an inactivated influenza vaccine.

This clonotype was found a few times. V gene TRBV15 combines with J gene TRBJ1-4, with TRBD1 matching over 8 bases. V shed 3 bases, J shed 7 bases, and the junction held 4 bases outside the gene matches. Per the germline V gene, CDR1 is LNHNV and CDR2 is YYDKDF (reference sequence). The CDR3 has 14 residues. CDR3 loop: CATSSRDRLEKLFF. In DNA, the CDR3 is TGTGCCACCAGCAGCCGGGACAGGCTTGAAAAACTGTTTTTT. The whole variable domain, remainder taken from reference TRBV15 and TRBJ1-4, is DAMVIQNPRYQVTQFGKPVTLSCSQTLNHNVMYWYQQKSSQAPKLLFHYYDKDFNNEADTPDNFQSRRPNTSFCFLDIRSPGLGDTAMYLCATSSRDRLEKLFFGSGTQLSVL.

This rearrangement joins TRBV28 to TRBJ2-2; D is unclear. Germline V gives CDR1 MDHEN, CDR2 SYDVKM. The CDR3 loop spans 13 amino acids. V lost 6 bases, J lost 6 bases, and 11 bases lay in between. CDR3 sequence: CASSDNTPGELFF. The CDR3 bases are TGTGCCAGCAGCGACAACACCCCCGGGGAGCTGTTTTTT.

In its sample, this clonotype was seen a few times. The chain recombines TRBV20-1 with TRBJ1-6, with 7 positions matching TRBD1. The V gene end was trimmed by 2 bases and the J gene end by 3 bases; junction bases not matched to a gene: 7. The germline CDR1 and CDR2 sequences are DFQATT and SNEGSKA (reference sequence). The CDR3 spans 16 residues. CDR3 sequence: CSARRGQRFYNSPLHF. The DNA for the CDR3 is TGCAGTGCTAGAAGGGGACAGCGATTCTATAATTCACCCCTCCACTTT.

The chain is built from TRBV20-1 and TRBJ2-7; TRBD2 is a possible D gene (6 bases). This CDR3 comprises 15 residues. The germline V gene encodes CDR1 DFQATT and CDR2 SNEGSKA (reference sequence). V shed 2 bases and J shed 3 bases, with 17 bases lying between them. This CDR3 reads CSARTLAERVYEQYF. In DNA, the CDR3 is TGCAGTGCTAGAACCTTAGCGGAGAGGGTCTACGAGCAGTACTTC.

The chain is built from TRBV7-2 and TRBJ2-5, with unresolved D. CDR1 SGHTA and CDR2 FQGNSA come from the germline V gene. This CDR3 has 14 residues. Trimming pared 3 bases from V and 0 bases from J, leaving 8 bases between. CDR3 nucleotide sequence: TGTGCCAGCAGCTTTTACAGTAACCAAGAGACCCAGTACTTC. Its translation is CASSFYSNQETQYF.

This clonotype was detected ten times or more. The chain carries TRBV5-5 and TRBJ2-5; the match to TRBD1 covers 10 bases. CDR1 is SGHKS and CDR2 is YYEKEE in the germline V gene (reference sequence). The CDR3 has 14 residues. Trimming cost V 6 bases and J 5 bases; bases outside gene matches: 7. CDR3 loop: CASIRQGAEETQYF. Here the CDR3 DNA reads TGTGCCAGCATCAGACAGGGGGCCGAGGAGACCCAGTACTTC.

This chain joins TRBV5-1 and TRBJ2-1; 9 bases map to TRBD1. The J segment lost 7 bases and the V segment lost 4 bases, leaving 9 bases of the junction unmatched. The CDR3 has 15 amino acids. CDR1 is SGHRS, CDR2 YFSETQ, per germline. The CDR3 sequence is CASSATGTGQNEQFF. CDR3 nucleotides: TGCGCCAGCAGCGCCACCGGGACAGGGCAAAATGAGCAGTTCTTC.

Many counts were recorded for this clonotype. This chain joins TRBV6-5 and TRBJ2-3; TRBD2 agrees at 8 bases. CDR1 and CDR2 (germline): MNHEY, SVGAGI. With 4 bases clipped from V and 6 bases from J, the junction kept 6 bases outside the gene matches. This CDR3 contains 14 residues. CDR3 nucleotide sequence: TGTGCCAGCAGTTTCCATAGCGGGGCCGATACGCAGTATTTT. Translation gives CASSFHSGADTQYF.

The chain joins TRBV11-3 to TRBJ2-3; no definite D call. Trimming stripped 3 bases from V and 3 bases from J, with 13 bases between. There are 15 residues in the CDR3. Per the germline V gene, CDR1 is SGHNT and CDR2 is YENEEA. The CDR3 DNA reads as TGTGCCAGCAGCTTTAGCTACGAGAAGACAGATACGCAGTATTTT. It translates to CASSFSYEKTDTQYF.

This chain connects TRBV29-1 to TRBJ2-3, with 13 bases that match TRBD2. Germline values: CDR1 SQVTM, CDR2 ANQGSEA. The CDR3 totals 16 residues. Trimming removed 5 bases from V and 5 bases from J; junction bases left unmatched: 10. CDR3 sequence reads: CSVNPTSGRPEDTQYF. The CDR3 DNA follows: TGCAGCGTTAACCCGACTAGCGGGAGGCCTGAAGATACGCAGTATTTT.

This clonotype was seen at least ten times. V gene TRBV27 combines with J gene TRBJ1-5, with D hard to call. The CDR3 consists of 16 residues. Looked up from germline, CDR1 is MNHEY and CDR2 is SMNVEV (reference sequence). The V gene lost 0 bases and the J gene lost 2 bases, with 11 bases spanning the gap. For the CDR3, the DNA is TGTGCCAGCAGTTTATCGAAAACAGAGCGCAATCAGCCCCAGCATTTT. Its translation: CASSLSKTERNQPQHF.

This clonotype was counted a few times. V is TRBV6-5 and J is TRBJ2-3; maybe TRBD1 (5 bases). Germline V gene lookup returns CDR1 MNHEY and CDR2 SVGAGI. The CDR3 has 13 amino acids. Trimming cost V 3 bases and J 12 bases, with 16 bases left between them. The CDR3 DNA reads as TGTGCCAGCAGTTATGGGGCTAAGCTTAAACAGTATTTT. It specifies CASSYGAKLKQYF.

This clonotype occurred many times. V gene TRBV10-3 combines with J gene TRBJ1-1; TRBD1 is a possible D gene (5 bases). With 7 bases removed from V and 5 bases from J, the gap between germline ends came to 17 bases. This CDR3 contains 14 residues. Germline assignment: CDR1 ENHRY and CDR2 SYGVKD. The CDR3 loop is CAITLGARTTEAFF. CDR3 sequence (DNA): TGTGCCATCACTCTCGGGGCTCGGACGACTGAAGCTTTCTTT.

This clonotype was detected ten times or more. V gene TRBV3-1 combines with J gene TRBJ2-5; 7 positions agree with TRBD1. CDR3 length: 15 residues. Germline V gene sequence: CDR1 LGHDT, CDR2 YNNKEL (reference sequence). The ends lost 3 bases at V and 5 bases at J; junction bases unmatched: 9. The CDR3 DNA reads as TGTGCCAGCAGCCAGCTGACAGGGAATCAGGAGACCCAGTACTTC. Translating it yields CASSQLTGNQETQYF.

This clonotype was seen ten or more times. The rearrangement joins TRBV6-2 or TRBV6-3 to TRBJ2-5; no clear D gene. Between the trimmed V and J ends, which lost 2 bases and 4 bases, there was a span of 8 bases. There are 13 residues in the CDR3. Germline CDR1 MNHEY, CDR2 SVGEGT. For the CDR3, the DNA is TGTGCCAGCAGTTACAACCGCGCAGAGACCCAGTACTTC. This gives the protein CASSYNRAETQYF.

V usage is TRBV5-1 and J usage is TRBJ2-1; 7 positions agree with TRBD1. V was pared by 0 bases and J by 8 bases, with 8 bases of the junction left unmatched. CDR3 length: 15 amino acids. Germline V gives CDR1 SGHRS, CDR2 YFSETQ. The CDR3, as DNA: TGCGCCAGCAGCTTGGCGGCCAGGGGGTTAGATGAGCAGTTCTTC. It is translated as CASSLAARGLDEQFF.

This clonotype was seen ten or more times. This chain links TRBV4-2 with TRBJ2-1; D remains unclear. Germline V gives CDR1 LGHNA, CDR2 YNFKEQ. Trimming pared 4 bases from V and 5 bases from J, leaving 15 bases between. The CDR3 has 15 amino acids. The CDR3 DNA is TGTGCCAGCAGCCTCTTAGAAATTCGGAACAATGAGCAGTTCTTC. It is translated as CASSLLEIRNNEQFF.

The sample holds many counts of this clonotype. This sequence joins TRBV20-1 and TRBJ2-5; no reliable D call. V lost 7 bases to trimming and J lost 4 bases, with 13 bases between them. CDR1 DFQATT and CDR2 SNEGSKA come from the germline V gene (reference sequence). This CDR3 spans 12 amino acids. The CDR3 loop is CSVFRLTETQYF. CDR3 in DNA: TGCAGTGTCTTTCGGCTAACAGAGACCCAGTACTTC.

This chain joins TRBV20-1 and TRBJ2-7; tentative D call: TRBD1 (5 bases). The CDR3 is 15 residues long. Germline CDR1 is DFQATT and CDR2 is SNEGSKA (reference sequence). The V end lost 6 bases, the J end lost 6 bases, and 24 bases lay between the germline ends. This chain's CDR3 is CSALDGADLWGEQYF. DNA for the CDR3: TGCAGTGCCCTAGATGGGGCTGACCTATGGGGCGAGCAGTACTTC.

A single count supports this clonotype. Here the CDR3 DNA reads TGTGCCAGCAGCGACAGAAGCGGAAACATTCAGTACTTC. Protein product: CASSDRSGNIQYF. The gene calls are TRBV9 and TRBJ2-4; maybe TRBD2 (5 bases). Germline-derived CDR1 and CDR2 are SGDLS and YYNGEE. V was cut by 3 bases and J by 6 bases, with 10 bases left in between. The CDR3 has 13 residues.

This clonotype was observed many times. The gene calls are TRBV24-1 and TRBJ2-1; D is undetermined. The CDR3 sequence is 11 residues long. In germline, CDR1 is KGHDR, CDR2 SFDVKD. Between the trimmed V and J ends, which lost 9 bases and 4 bases, there was a span of 6 bases. Here the CDR3 DNA reads TGTGCCACCGCGTTGTACAATGAGCAGTTCTTC. Residues: CATALYNEQFF.

This clonotype appeared a few times. V gene TRBV28 combines with J gene TRBJ1-6; 8 bases align to TRBD1. The ends lost 8 bases at V and 8 bases at J; junction bases unmatched: 11. CDR1 is MDHEN and CDR2 is SYDVKM in the germline V gene. This CDR3 spans 15 amino acids. CDR3 DNA: TGTGCCAGCCTCTTATCGGGACAGGAGGATTCACCCCTCCACTTT. The encoded protein is CASLLSGQEDSPLHF.

There are many counts of this clonotype. In DNA, the CDR3 is TGTGCCAGCAGCCTCAGGGGAATCAATGAGCAGTTCTTC. This translates into CASSLRGINEQFF. The chain is built from TRBV3-1 and TRBJ2-1; weak D call: TRBD1 (6 bases). The CDR3 covers 13 residues. Trimming stripped 4 bases from V and 6 bases from J, with 10 bases between. Per the germline V gene, CDR1 is LGHDT and CDR2 is YNNKEL (reference sequence).

The chain carries TRBV23-1 and TRBJ2-3; D ambiguous. TRBV23-1 falls under the ORF class, with uncertain function. CDR3 length: 15 amino acids. Trimming removed 2 bases from V and 0 bases from J, with 9 bases in between. CDR3 sequence reads: CASSQPENSTDTQYF. The CDR3 DNA reads as TGCGCCAGCAGTCAACCAGAGAATAGCACAGATACGCAGTATTTT.

This clonotype was recorded at least ten times. The chain recombines TRBV12-3 or TRBV12-4 with TRBJ1-2; the D gene is possibly TRBD1 (5 bases). CDR3 length equals 15 residues. Trimming took 6 bases from V and 4 from J, leaving 18 bases between them. CDR3 residues: CASSQRTTETYGYTF. For the CDR3, the DNA is TGTGCCAGCAGCCAAAGAACGACAGAAACCTATGGCTACACCTTC.

The V gene is TRBV7-2, the J gene TRBJ1-6; no clear D. CDR3 length equals 13 residues. Germline assignment: CDR1 SGHTA and CDR2 FQGNSA. Trimming removed 6 bases at V and 7 bases at J, with 10 bases between. Written as DNA, the CDR3 is TGTGCCAGCAGAGCGGTAGGCAATTCACCCCTCCACTTT. Translating gives CASRAVGNSPLHF.

The chain recombines TRBV4-1 with TRBJ2-1, with 7 bases identical to TRBD2. V was clipped by 5 bases and J by 7 bases; unmatched bases: 14. The germline gives CDR1 MGHRA, CDR2 YSYEKL. CDR3 size: 16 residues. CDR3 nucleotides: TGCGCCAGCAGCAGGGGCGGAAGCGGGGTGGCGAATGAGCAGTTCTTC. This sequence encodes CASSRGGSGVANEQFF.

This clonotype was observed many times. V gene TRBV7-2 combines with J gene TRBJ1-1, with TRBD1 matching over 7 bases. Germline V lookup: CDR1 SGHTA, CDR2 FQGNSA. Trimming took 1 base from V and 5 from J; bases not matched to a gene: 7. This CDR3 spans 15 amino acids. The CDR3 coding sequence is TGTGCCAGCAGCTTAGACAGGGGCTTGGAAACTGAAGCTTTCTTT. Translation gives CASSLDRGLETEAFF.